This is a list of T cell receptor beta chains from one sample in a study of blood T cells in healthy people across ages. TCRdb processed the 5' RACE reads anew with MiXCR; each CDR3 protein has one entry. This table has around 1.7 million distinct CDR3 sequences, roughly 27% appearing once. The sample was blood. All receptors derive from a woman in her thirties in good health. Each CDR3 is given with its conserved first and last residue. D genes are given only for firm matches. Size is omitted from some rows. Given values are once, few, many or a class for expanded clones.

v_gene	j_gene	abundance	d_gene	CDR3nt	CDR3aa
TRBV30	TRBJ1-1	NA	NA	TGTGCCTGGAGCATGTCCGGCAGATTGAACACTGAAGCTTTCTTT	CAWSMSGRLNTEAFF
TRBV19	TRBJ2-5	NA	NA	TGTGCCAGTAATACTAGTCCCGAGACCCAGTACTTC	CASNTSPETQYF
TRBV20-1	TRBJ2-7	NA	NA	TGCAGTACTAACGTATTAAGCTCCTACGAGCAGTACTTC	CSTNVLSSYEQYF
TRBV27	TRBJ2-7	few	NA	TGTGCCAGCAGCGACTCAAGCGAGCGGTACGAGCAGTACTTC	CASSDSSERYEQYF
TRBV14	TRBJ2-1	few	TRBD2	TGTGCCAGCAGCTCAGACCGGCGGGAGGGCCGGGATGAGCAGTTCTTC	CASSSDRREGRDEQFF
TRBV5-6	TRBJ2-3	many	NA	TGTGCCAGCAGCTTGGACGTCGGGAGAAGCACAGATACGCAGTATTTT	CASSLDVGRSTDTQYF
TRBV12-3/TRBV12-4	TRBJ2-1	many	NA	TGTGCCAGCAGTTTAGACGGGACTCCAATCAATGAGCAGTTCTTC	CASSLDGTPINEQFF
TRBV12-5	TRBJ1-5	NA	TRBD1	TGTGCTAGTGGTTTGGCAGGGGGCGCGAATCAGCCCCAGCATTTT	CASGLAGGANQPQHF
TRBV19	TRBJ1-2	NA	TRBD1	TGTGCCAGTAGTATCACCGGGACAGGGGACTATGGCTACACCTTC	CASSITGTGDYGYTF
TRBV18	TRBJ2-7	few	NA	TGTGCCAGCTCACGGGGACCCCGAGGCCACGAGCAGTACTTC	CASSRGPRGHEQYF
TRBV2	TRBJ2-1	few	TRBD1	TGTGCCAGCGGGCGACAGGGGCTCCGCAATGAGCAGTTCTTC	CASGRQGLRNEQFF
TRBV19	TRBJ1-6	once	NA	TGTGCCAGTAGTACAGTGACCTATAATTCACCCCTCCACTTT	CASSTVTYNSPLHF
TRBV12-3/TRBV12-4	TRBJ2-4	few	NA	TGTGCCAGCAGTTTAAGGACAGAAAACATTCAGTACTTC	CASSLRTENIQYF
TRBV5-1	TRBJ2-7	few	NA	TGCGCCAGCAGCGGGGACGGGACCCCCGCGGAGCAGTACTTC	CASSGDGTPAEQYF
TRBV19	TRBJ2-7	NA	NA	TGTGCCAGTAGATCCAGGGGCTCCTACGAGCAGTACTTC	CASRSRGSYEQYF
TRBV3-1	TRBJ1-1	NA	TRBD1	TGTGCCAGCAGCTCGGGACAGGGAGTAACTGAAGCTTTCTTT	CASSSGQGVTEAFF
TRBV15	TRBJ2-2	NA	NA	TGTGCCACCAGCAGAGATCTACAGGACATTTACACCGGGGAGCTGTTTTTT	CATSRDLQDIYTGELFF
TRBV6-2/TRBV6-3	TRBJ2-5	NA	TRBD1	TGTGCCAGCAGGCCTGACAGGGATAGAGAGACCCAGTACTTC	CASRPDRDRETQYF
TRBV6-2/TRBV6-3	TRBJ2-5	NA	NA	TGTGCCAGCAGCCGCCTCCGGGGGAGAAGGGAGACCCAGTACTTC	CASSRLRGRRETQYF
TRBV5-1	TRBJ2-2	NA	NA	TGCGCCAGCAGCTTGTACTCATCCGGGGAGCTGTTTTTT	CASSLYSSGELFF
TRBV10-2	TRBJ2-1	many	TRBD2	TGCGCCAGCGCGCGCGGGGGGGCGAATGAGCAGTTCTTC	CASARGGANEQFF
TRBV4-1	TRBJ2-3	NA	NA	TGCGCCAGCAGCCAAGAGGCCAGGGGCGGAGGCACAGATACGCAGTATTTT	CASSQEARGGGTDTQYF
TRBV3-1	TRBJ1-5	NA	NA	TGTGCCAGCAGTGACGACAGCAATCAGCCCCAGCATTTT	CASSDDSNQPQHF
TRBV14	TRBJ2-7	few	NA	TGTGCCAGCAGCCAAGAAGGAAGCATTTACGAGCAGTACTTC	CASSQEGSIYEQYF
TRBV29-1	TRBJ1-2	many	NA	TGCAGCGTTGTGGAGACTTCCTATGGCTACACCTTC	CSVVETSYGYTF
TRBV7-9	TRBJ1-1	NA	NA	TGTGCCAGCGGCCTAGCGGGTGAAGCTTTCTTT	CASGLAGEAFF
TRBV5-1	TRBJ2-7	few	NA	TGCGCCAGCAGCCCTAATACAGGGAGGAGCGAGCAGTACTTC	CASSPNTGRSEQYF
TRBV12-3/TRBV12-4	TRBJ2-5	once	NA	NA	CASSWGAADTQYFGPGTRETQYF
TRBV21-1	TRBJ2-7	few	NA	TGTGCCCGCAGCAACCGACAGGGGGCGGGATGTGACGAGCAGTACTTC	CARSNRQGAGCDEQYF
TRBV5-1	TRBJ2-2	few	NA	TGCGCCAGCAGCTTCAGGATTGGGATGGCGTGGGTTAGCGGGGAGCTGTTTTTT	CASSFRIGMAWVSGELFF
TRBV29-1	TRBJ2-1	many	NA	TGCAGCGGGCGCGGCTACAATGAGCAGTTCTTC	CSGRGYNEQFF
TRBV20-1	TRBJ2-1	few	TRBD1	TGCAGTGCTAGAGCGGGGACAGGGAATGTCTATGAGCAGTTCTTC	CSARAGTGNVYEQFF
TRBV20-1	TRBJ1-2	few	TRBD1	TGCAGTGCTAGAGCCTCCGCTACGGGACAGGGAAATTATGGCTACACCTTC	CSARASATGQGNYGYTF